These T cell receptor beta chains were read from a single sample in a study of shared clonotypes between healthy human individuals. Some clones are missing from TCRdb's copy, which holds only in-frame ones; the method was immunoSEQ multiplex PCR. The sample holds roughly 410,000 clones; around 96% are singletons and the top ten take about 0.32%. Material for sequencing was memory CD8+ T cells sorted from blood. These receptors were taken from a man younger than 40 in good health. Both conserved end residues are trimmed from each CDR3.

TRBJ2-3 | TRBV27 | ASSEQGNTQY
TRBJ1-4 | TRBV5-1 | ASSPRGHSTNEKLF
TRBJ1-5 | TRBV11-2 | ASSLQGNQPQH
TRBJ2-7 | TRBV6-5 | ASSATNPI
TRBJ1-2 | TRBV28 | ASSGFDSYT
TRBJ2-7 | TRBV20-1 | SASVREVQY
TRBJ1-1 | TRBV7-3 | ASSLWGSNTEAF
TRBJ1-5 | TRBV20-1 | SARRQPQH
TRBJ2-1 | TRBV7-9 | ASSSPRTDSEQF
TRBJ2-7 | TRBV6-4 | ASGSSYEQY
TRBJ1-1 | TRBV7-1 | ASSLSSGNNEAF
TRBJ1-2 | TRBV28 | ASSLVVRGWGYGYT
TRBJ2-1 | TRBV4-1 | ASSQFPPPSYNEQF
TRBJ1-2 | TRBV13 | ASSLVGGANYGYT
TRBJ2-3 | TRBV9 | ASSVAGTSTDTQY
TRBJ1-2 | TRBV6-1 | ASSEGQNPTGYGYT
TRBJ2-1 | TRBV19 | ASSTETSYNEQF
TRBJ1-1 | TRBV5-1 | ASSPRALNTEAF
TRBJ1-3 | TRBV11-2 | ASSLSLGGTIY
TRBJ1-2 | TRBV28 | ASSFAPGTYGYT
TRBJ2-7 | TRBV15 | ATSRTPRGRPSYEQY
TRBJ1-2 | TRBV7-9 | ASSLDVGPYGYT
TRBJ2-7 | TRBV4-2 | ASSQTSGRYEQC
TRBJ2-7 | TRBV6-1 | ASTQGERYYEQY
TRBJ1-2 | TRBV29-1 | SVEALFPYGYT
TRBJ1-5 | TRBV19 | ASSIGVIYQPQH
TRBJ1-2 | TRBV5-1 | ATSSLGNYGYT
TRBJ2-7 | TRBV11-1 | ASSLGQRSYEQY
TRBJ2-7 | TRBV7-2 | ASSLPGYEQY
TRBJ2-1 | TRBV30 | AWSVRRGRAFNEQF
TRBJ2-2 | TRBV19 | ASSADRAGELF
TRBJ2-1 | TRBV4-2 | ASSQEGARVHNEQF
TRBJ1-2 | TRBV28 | ASRHKVPRGYT
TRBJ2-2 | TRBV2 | ASMGQGDTGELF
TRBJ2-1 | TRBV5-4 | ASSPSTGGSYNEQF
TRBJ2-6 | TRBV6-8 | ASRDGLAGVLPQNDLSGANVLT
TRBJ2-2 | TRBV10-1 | ASKKERNTGELF
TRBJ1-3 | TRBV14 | ASSQLLPNSGNTIY
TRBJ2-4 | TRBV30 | AVTSGSYIQY
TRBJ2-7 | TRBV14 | ASSQPGLGRYEQY
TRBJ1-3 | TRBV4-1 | ASSQAGKVPSGNTIY
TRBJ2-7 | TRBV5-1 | ASSSTGRGVAYEQY
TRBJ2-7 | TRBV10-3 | AMSPGRGRPYEQY
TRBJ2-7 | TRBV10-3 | AISARLAGGPEQY
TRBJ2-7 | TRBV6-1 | ASSSGTSDEQY
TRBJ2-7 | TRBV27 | ASSLSGGAEQY
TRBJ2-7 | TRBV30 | AGGTYEQY
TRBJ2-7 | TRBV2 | ASGRTATSSYEQY
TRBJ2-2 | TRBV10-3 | AISLGPTNTGELF
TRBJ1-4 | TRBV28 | ASSGTVKEKLF
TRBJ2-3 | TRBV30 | AWSVRLDTQY
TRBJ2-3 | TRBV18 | ASSPPPSGSDTQY